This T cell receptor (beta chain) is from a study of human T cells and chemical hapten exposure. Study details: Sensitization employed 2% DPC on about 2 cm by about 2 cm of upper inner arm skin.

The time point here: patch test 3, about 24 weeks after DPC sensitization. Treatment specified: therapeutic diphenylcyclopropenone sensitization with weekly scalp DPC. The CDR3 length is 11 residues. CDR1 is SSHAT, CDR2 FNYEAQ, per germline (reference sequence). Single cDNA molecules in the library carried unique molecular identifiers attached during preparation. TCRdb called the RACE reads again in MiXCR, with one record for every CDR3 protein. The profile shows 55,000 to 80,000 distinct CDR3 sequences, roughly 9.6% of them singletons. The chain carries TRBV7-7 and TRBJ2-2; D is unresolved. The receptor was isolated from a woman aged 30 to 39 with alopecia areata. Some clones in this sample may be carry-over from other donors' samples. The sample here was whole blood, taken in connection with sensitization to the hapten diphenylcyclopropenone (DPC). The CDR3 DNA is TGTGCTAGACACAACACCGGGGAGCTGTTTTTT. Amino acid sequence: CARHNTGELFF.